The source of this T cell receptor beta chain is a study of OX40 agonist ivuxolimab in advanced cancers. The CDR3 sequence is 9 residues long. Generated by immunoSEQ multiplex PCR, the TCRdb table keeps only in-frame clones and is missing some. The sample holds more than 75,000 clones; around nine tenths are singletons and the top ten take 0.3% to 0.45%. The V call is TRBV21-1, the J call TRBJ2-7. TRBV21-1 is a pseudogene segment. The sample here was CD4+ or CD8+ T cells sorted from blood, taken in a trial of the OX40 agonist ivuxolimab. The receptor was isolated from an adult with an advanced solid tumor such as melanoma, head and neck, liver or kidney cancer. The CDR3 loop is CAIKDEQYF. CDR3 DNA: TGTGCCATAAAGGACGAGCAGTACTTC.